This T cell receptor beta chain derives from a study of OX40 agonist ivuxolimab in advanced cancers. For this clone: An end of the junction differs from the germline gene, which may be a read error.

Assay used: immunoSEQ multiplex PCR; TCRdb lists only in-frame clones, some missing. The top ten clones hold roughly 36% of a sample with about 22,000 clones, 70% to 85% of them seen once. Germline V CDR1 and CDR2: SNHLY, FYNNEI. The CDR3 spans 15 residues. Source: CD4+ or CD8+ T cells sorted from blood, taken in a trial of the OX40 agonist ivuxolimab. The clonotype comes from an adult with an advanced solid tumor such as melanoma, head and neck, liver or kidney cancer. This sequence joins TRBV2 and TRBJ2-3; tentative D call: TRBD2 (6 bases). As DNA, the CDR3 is TGTGTCAGCGGTTCGGAGGCTAGCGGCACAGATACGCAGTATTTT. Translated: CVSGSEASGTDTQYF.